Listed below are T cell receptor beta chains from one sample, sequenced in a study of Ad26.COV2.S vaccination and SARS-CoV-2 variants. The method was immunoSEQ multiplex PCR; TCRdb's version includes in-frame clones alone and lacks a portion of them. This sample yields 300,000 to 500,000 clones, of which less than 90% are seen a single time; about 3.6% belongs to the top ten. Sample: peripheral blood, taken in a trial of Ad26.COV2.S vaccine versus placebo. These receptors originate from a person between 18 and 65 years old who received the Ad26.COV2.S COVID-19 vaccine or a placebo. CDR3s include the opening cysteine and the closing phenylalanine or tryptophan. The D gene is left open where the match is weak. Expanded clones are given a class, and other clones once, few, many or no size at all.

J gene: TRBJ1-4
V gene: TRBV6-5
D gene: .
clone size: .
CDR3 DNA: TGTGCCATTAGGCCCGGGGCCGGCGAAAAACTGTTTTTT
CDR3 protein: CAIRPGAGEKLFF

J gene: TRBJ2-1
V gene: TRBV7-8
D gene: TRBD2
clone size: few
CDR3 DNA: TGTGCCAGCAGCTTAGGGCGGGGGGGCATAGATGAGCAGTTCTTC
CDR3 protein: CASSLGRGGIDEQFF

J gene: TRBJ2-3
V gene: TRBV28
D gene: .
clone size: .
CDR3 DNA: TGTGCCAGCAAGGGGGGAATGGGGAATACGCAGTATTTT
CDR3 protein: CASKGGMGNTQYF

J gene: TRBJ2-1
V gene: TRBV6-2/TRBV6-3
D gene: TRBD2
clone size: .
CDR3 DNA: TGTGCCAGCAGTTACAACAAGCGGGGTGGAGATGAGCAGTTCTTC
CDR3 protein: CASSYNKRGGDEQFF

J gene: TRBJ2-5
V gene: TRBV4-1
D gene: TRBD2
clone size: once
CDR3 DNA: TGCGCCAGCAGACGGACTAGCGGGGAGCCCCAAGAGACCCAGTACTTC
CDR3 protein: CASRRTSGEPQETQYF

J gene: TRBJ1-1
V gene: TRBV4-1
D gene: .
clone size: .
CDR3 DNA: TGCGCCAGCAGCCAAGTGAGAGGCCCTGAAGCTTTCTTT
CDR3 protein: CASSQVRGPEAFF

J gene: TRBJ1-1
V gene: TRBV4-2
D gene: .
clone size: once
CDR3 DNA: .
CDR3 protein: CASSQDFGAGAFF

J gene: TRBJ2-6
V gene: TRBV2
D gene: .
clone size: .
CDR3 DNA: TGTGCAACTCTTAGTCGGGGCTCTGGGGCCAACGTCCTGACTTTC
CDR3 protein: CATLSRGSGANVLTF

J gene: TRBJ2-3
V gene: TRBV5-1
D gene: .
clone size: .
CDR3 DNA: TGCGCCAGCAGCTTGGCCGGGACAGATACGCAGTATTTT
CDR3 protein: CASSLAGTDTQYF

J gene: TRBJ2-3
V gene: TRBV3-1/TRBV3-2
D gene: .
clone size: .
CDR3 DNA: TGTGCCAGCAGCCAAGGCGGGACAGCTAGCACAGATACGCAGTATTTT
CDR3 protein: CASSQGGTASTDTQYF

J gene: TRBJ1-2
V gene: TRBV19
D gene: .
clone size: .
CDR3 DNA: TGTGCCAGTAGTATAGATCCTAGTATTAACTATGGCTACACCTTC
CDR3 protein: CASSIDPSINYGYTF

J gene: TRBJ1-5
V gene: TRBV9
D gene: .
clone size: once
CDR3 DNA: TGTGCCAGCAGCGTAGGGACGGGCAATCAGCCCCAGCATTTT
CDR3 protein: CASSVGTGNQPQHF

J gene: TRBJ2-4
V gene: TRBV28
D gene: .
clone size: .
CDR3 DNA: TGTGCCAGCAGTTTACCCCTAGGGCTAGCCAAAAACATTCAGTACTTC
CDR3 protein: CASSLPLGLAKNIQYF

J gene: TRBJ1-3
V gene: TRBV6-5
D gene: .
clone size: .
CDR3 DNA: TGTGCCAGCAGTTACTCCGGGCAGTCTGAAAACACCATATATTTT
CDR3 protein: CASSYSGQSENTIYF

J gene: TRBJ1-1
V gene: TRBV2
D gene: TRBD1
clone size: .
CDR3 DNA: TGTGCCATCCGGACAGGGGCAATGAACACTGAAGCTTTCTTT
CDR3 protein: CAIRTGAMNTEAFF

J gene: TRBJ2-1
V gene: TRBV5-1
D gene: TRBD1
clone size: once
CDR3 DNA: TGCGCCAGCGCCAGGGACAGCCCCTACAATGAGCAGTTCTTC
CDR3 protein: CASARDSPYNEQFF

J gene: TRBJ2-3
V gene: TRBV5-1
D gene: .
clone size: .
CDR3 DNA: TGCGCCAGCAGCTTGTATCTTGATTTAGGGGATACGCAGTATTTT
CDR3 protein: CASSLYLDLGDTQYF

J gene: TRBJ2-1
V gene: TRBV9
D gene: .
clone size: .
CDR3 DNA: TGTGCCAGCAGCGTAGAGCGGACCAGCTCCTACAATGAGCAGTTCTTC
CDR3 protein: CASSVERTSSYNEQFF

J gene: TRBJ1-2
V gene: TRBV9
D gene: .
clone size: .
CDR3 DNA: TGTGCCAGCAGCGTAGATCTCTATGGCTACACCTTC
CDR3 protein: CASSVDLYGYTF

J gene: TRBJ1-2
V gene: TRBV14
D gene: .
clone size: .
CDR3 DNA: TGTGCCAGCAGCCAATGGCAGCGCTATGGCTACACCTTC
CDR3 protein: CASSQWQRYGYTF

J gene: TRBJ1-1
V gene: TRBV10-3
D gene: TRBD1
clone size: .
CDR3 DNA: TGTGCCATCACCGATGCTACAGGGGGAGCTTTCTTT
CDR3 protein: CAITDATGGAFF

J gene: TRBJ1-1
V gene: TRBV3-1/TRBV3-2
D gene: .
clone size: .
CDR3 DNA: TGTGCCAGCAGCCAAGACAGGGCTGCCACTGAAGCTTTCTTT
CDR3 protein: CASSQDRAATEAFF

J gene: TRBJ1-1
V gene: TRBV7-8
D gene: .
clone size: .
CDR3 DNA: TGTGCCAGCGGGGGAGGGTGGAAGAACACTGAAGCTTTCTTT
CDR3 protein: CASGGGWKNTEAFF

J gene: TRBJ2-3
V gene: TRBV4-3
D gene: TRBD1
clone size: few
CDR3 DNA: TGCGCCAGCAGCCGGGGACAGAGAGATACGCAGTATTTT
CDR3 protein: CASSRGQRDTQYF

J gene: TRBJ2-5
V gene: TRBV10-2
D gene: TRBD2
clone size: .
CDR3 DNA: TGCGCCAGCAGTGGTACTAGCGGGGGGGCGGGAGAGACCCAGTACTTC
CDR3 protein: CASSGTSGGAGETQYF

J gene: TRBJ1-2
V gene: TRBV7-8
D gene: TRBD1
clone size: .
CDR3 DNA: TGTGCCAGCAGCCCCAGTAACAGCGGGACAGACTATGGCTACACCTTC
CDR3 protein: CASSPSNSGTDYGYTF

J gene: TRBJ2-5
V gene: TRBV15
D gene: .
clone size: .
CDR3 DNA: TGTGCCACCAGCAGAGCGGGGGTTGAAGCCCAGTACTTC
CDR3 protein: CATSRAGVEAQYF

J gene: TRBJ2-7
V gene: TRBV18
D gene: .
clone size: .
CDR3 DNA: TGTGCCAGCTCACCGGCGAGACAGTCCTACGAGCAGTACTTC
CDR3 protein: CASSPARQSYEQYF

J gene: TRBJ1-3
V gene: TRBV9
D gene: .
clone size: .
CDR3 DNA: TGTGCCAGCAGCGTAGCTACATTTACGAGCTCTGGAAACACCATATATTTT
CDR3 protein: CASSVATFTSSGNTIYF

J gene: TRBJ2-7
V gene: TRBV5-1
D gene: .
clone size: .
CDR3 DNA: TGCGCCAGCAGCTCTGCTAGGGAGAATTACGAGCAGTACTTC
CDR3 protein: CASSSARENYEQYF

J gene: TRBJ2-3
V gene: TRBV7-8
D gene: .
clone size: .
CDR3 DNA: TGTGCCAGCAGCTTGCCAGGGCTAGCCGAATTCACAGATACGCAGTATTTT
CDR3 protein: CASSLPGLAEFTDTQYF

J gene: TRBJ2-7
V gene: TRBV6-5
D gene: .
clone size: few
CDR3 DNA: TGTGCCAGCAGTCCTAGACTGGACTACGAGCAGTACTTC
CDR3 protein: CASSPRLDYEQYF

J gene: TRBJ2-2
V gene: TRBV7-8
D gene: .
clone size: .
CDR3 DNA: TGTGCCAGCAGCGTGGGGGCAGGGCAGACCACCGGGGAGCTGTTTTTT
CDR3 protein: CASSVGAGQTTGELFF

J gene: TRBJ2-3
V gene: TRBV4-3
D gene: TRBD2
clone size: .
CDR3 DNA: TGCGCCAGCAGCCAAGATACCCCTAGCGGGGGGAGGACTAGCACAGATACGCAGTATTTT
CDR3 protein: CASSQDTPSGGRTSTDTQYF

J gene: TRBJ1-1
V gene: TRBV6-6
D gene: .
clone size: .
CDR3 DNA: TGTGCCAGCAGTTACGGCGAGGACTTGAACACTGAAGCTTTCTTT
CDR3 protein: CASSYGEDLNTEAFF

J gene: TRBJ2-7
V gene: TRBV5-1
D gene: .
clone size: .
CDR3 DNA: TGCGCCAGCAGCGGGACCTCCTACGAGCAGTACTTC
CDR3 protein: CASSGTSYEQYF

J gene: TRBJ1-2
V gene: TRBV30
D gene: .
clone size: .
CDR3 DNA: TGTGCCTGGAGTGTGACTGACCGTTCCCACACCTTC
CDR3 protein: CAWSVTDRSHTF

J gene: TRBJ2-2
V gene: TRBV19
D gene: .
clone size: .
CDR3 DNA: TGTGCCAGTAGAGACGGGACGGCGAACACCGGGGAGCTGTTTTTT
CDR3 protein: CASRDGTANTGELFF

J gene: TRBJ2-1
V gene: TRBV5-4
D gene: TRBD2
clone size: .
CDR3 DNA: TGTGCCAGCAGCTTGCAGCTAGCGGGGGTCAATGAGCAGTTCTTC
CDR3 protein: CASSLQLAGVNEQFF

J gene: TRBJ1-5
V gene: TRBV24-1
D gene: TRBD1
clone size: once
CDR3 DNA: TGTGCCACCAGTGATGGTGGACAGGGCTACAATCAGCCCCAGCATTTT
CDR3 protein: CATSDGGQGYNQPQHF

J gene: TRBJ2-1
V gene: TRBV11-2
D gene: TRBD2
clone size: .
CDR3 DNA: TGTGCCAGCAGCTTGGGCGGGGGGGCCTCGGATGAGCAGTTCTTC
CDR3 protein: CASSLGGGASDEQFF

J gene: TRBJ1-6
V gene: TRBV27
D gene: .
clone size: .
CDR3 DNA: TGTGCCAGCCCCCTGGGACCCCTCCACTTT
CDR3 protein: CASPLGPLHF

J gene: TRBJ2-5
V gene: TRBV25-1
D gene: .
clone size: .
CDR3 DNA: TGTGCCAGCAGTGAAAACGGGGCGGGGCAAGAGACCCAGTACTTC
CDR3 protein: CASSENGAGQETQYF

J gene: TRBJ2-7
V gene: TRBV18
D gene: .
clone size: .
CDR3 DNA: TGTGCCAGCTCCCCGGGGCCGGTGCCCTACGAGCAGTACTTC
CDR3 protein: CASSPGPVPYEQYF

J gene: TRBJ1-4
V gene: TRBV6-1
D gene: .
clone size: .
CDR3 DNA: TGTGCCAGCAGTGAAGAGATAGGGTGGAATGAAAAACTGTTTTTT
CDR3 protein: CASSEEIGWNEKLFF

J gene: TRBJ2-4
V gene: TRBV7-8
D gene: TRBD1
clone size: few
CDR3 DNA: TGTGCCAGCAGCTTCCGATACAGGGGGGCCAAAAACATTCAGTACTTC
CDR3 protein: CASSFRYRGAKNIQYF

J gene: TRBJ1-5
V gene: TRBV9
D gene: TRBD1
clone size: .
CDR3 DNA: TGTGCCAGCAGCGCGACCGGGACAGGGTATTCGCCCCAGCATTTT
CDR3 protein: CASSATGTGYSPQHF

J gene: TRBJ2-2
V gene: TRBV27
D gene: .
clone size: .
CDR3 DNA: TGTGCCAGCAGTCCCCGGGGGCCTAGTAGCACCACCGGGGAGCTGTTTTTT
CDR3 protein: CASSPRGPSSTTGELFF

J gene: TRBJ1-1
V gene: TRBV15
D gene: .
clone size: .
CDR3 DNA: TGTGCCACCAGGGCGAGGCAGGAGAACACTGAAGCTTTCTTT
CDR3 protein: CATRARQENTEAFF